The clone carrying this T cell receptor (beta chain) came up many times. Its antigen is not identified. For repertoire sequencing, the TCR beta CDR3 regions were amplified from RNA transcripts. A first-round RT-PCR used HTBI primers, followed by a second-round multiplex PCR. TCRdb itself ran the multiplex PCR reads through MiXCR, one entry per CDR3 protein. The sample shows around 470,000 distinct CDR3 sequences, approximately 14% of them seen only once. The CDR3 spans 13 residues. Between the trimmed V and J ends, which lost 5 bases and 2 bases, there was a span of 10 bases. In germline, CDR1 is MDHEN, CDR2 SYDVKM. This record comes from a study of Graves' ophthalmopathy and Graves' hyperthyroidism. The study's findings and limits: Blood was where most expanded thyroid clonotypes above 0.001 frequency also turned up. Using 13 signatures, a model distinguished ophthalmopathy from stable hyperthyroidism, reaching around 88% sensitivity and 81.08% specificity.

The sequenced sample consisted of blood. The chain combines TRBV28 with TRBJ2-7; D ambiguous. This sequence originates from a young woman with Graves' ophthalmopathy. DNA for the CDR3: TGTGCCAGCAGTAATAATCCCCCCTACGAGCAGTACTTC. Its protein product is CASSNNPPYEQYF.